The rows below give T cell receptor beta chains drawn from one sample of a study of blood T cell repertoires in COVID-19. Some clones are missing from TCRdb's copy, which holds only in-frame ones; the method was immunoSEQ multiplex PCR. The repertoire holds around 290,000 clones, with approximately 90% as singletons. Sequencing used peripheral blood. Every receptor here comes from a man aged 35-49 years with acute or convalescent COVID-19. Both conserved end residues are part of each CDR3. Fields, in order: V gene, clone size, J gene, D gene, CDR3 DNA, CDR3 protein. D genes are given only for firm matches. Clone size, where shown, is once, few, many, or a class for clones that have expanded.

>TRBV15|NA|TRBJ1-1|NA
TGTGCCACCAGCAGAGCGGCCGGTGAGGGGAACACTGAAGCTTTCTTT
CATSRAAGEGNTEAFF
>TRBV5-6|NA|TRBJ1-2|NA
TGTGCCAGCAGCTTGGGAGAGGGCTACACCTTC
CASSLGEGYTF
>TRBV11-2|NA|TRBJ2-3|TRBD2
TGTGCCAGCATCGCAAACCCGGGACTACCCGCAGATACGCAGTATTTT
CASIANPGLPADTQYF
>TRBV19|NA|TRBJ2-3|NA
TGTGCCAGTAGTCCCTGGGCCGGGGGACGAGGGGCAGATACGCAGTATTTT
CASSPWAGGRGADTQYF
>TRBV7-2|NA|TRBJ1-1|NA
TGTGCCTCCCTCCTGGCAGCAGGGGTGAACACTGAAGCTTTCTTT
CASLLAAGVNTEAFF
>TRBV6-1|NA|TRBJ2-3|NA
TGTGCCAGCAGTGAACTTTCGGGGGGCCGGGCTACAGATACGCAGTATTTT
CASSELSGGRATDTQYF
>TRBV6-4|few|TRBJ1-6|NA
TGTGCCAGCAGTGACAAACTGAATAATTCACCCCTCCACTTT
CASSDKLNNSPLHF
>TRBV14|NA|TRBJ2-7|TRBD1
TGTGCCAGCAGCGCACCGGGACAGCAAGTGAACGAGCAGTACTTC
CASSAPGQQVNEQYF
>TRBV3-1/TRBV3-2|NA|TRBJ1-2|NA
TGTGCCAGCAGCCAAGCTGACCCCGGGGGCTACACCTTC
CASSQADPGGYTF
>TRBV7-2|NA|TRBJ2-7|TRBD2
TGTGCCAGCAGCCCAGCTAGCGGGGGTTTCGAGCAGTACTTC
CASSPASGGFEQYF
>TRBV20-1|NA|TRBJ1-1|TRBD1
TGCAGTGCAAGTCCCTTGGACAGGGGGTACACTGAAGCTTTCTTT
CSASPLDRGYTEAFF
>TRBV9|NA|TRBJ1-2|NA
TGTGCCAGCAGCGTAAAGGAGACAGATCGTTATGGCTACACCTTC
CASSVKETDRYGYTF
>TRBV10-1|NA|TRBJ2-1|TRBD2
TGCGCCTGCCAGAAAGGCGGGGGAGCCGGTGAGCAGTTCTTC
CACQKGGGAGEQFF
>TRBV5-1|NA|TRBJ2-1|NA
TGCGCCAGCAGCTGGTTAGGGGCCGATGAGCAGTTCTTC
CASSWLGADEQFF
>TRBV9|NA|TRBJ2-3|NA
TGTGCCAGCAGCGTAGCTTCGGGGATTCGAACAGATACGCAGTATTTT
CASSVASGIRTDTQYF
>TRBV6-6|NA|TRBJ2-4|TRBD1
TGTGCCAGCACCCCCGGGACAGGGGGAAACATTCAGTACTTC
CASTPGTGGNIQYF
>TRBV7-9|NA|TRBJ2-7|TRBD1
TGTGCCAGCAGCTTAGCGGTCAGACAGGGCCCCTACGAGCAGTACTTC
CASSLAVRQGPYEQYF
>TRBV6-1|NA|TRBJ1-4|NA
TGTGCCAGCAGTGAAACCCCAGGGGTTAATGAAAAACTGTTTTTT
CASSETPGVNEKLFF
>TRBV6-5|few|TRBJ1-2|NA
TGTGCCAGCAGTTACTCGAGTAACTATGGCTACACCTTC
CASSYSSNYGYTF
>TRBV9|NA|TRBJ2-7|NA
TGTGCCAGCAGCGTAGCTCCTTCGGGCGCGGGCTACGAGCAGTACTTC
CASSVAPSGAGYEQYF
>TRBV5-1|NA|TRBJ2-2|NA
TGCGCCAGCAGCTTCTCAGGGGACACCGGGGAGCTGTTTTTT
CASSFSGDTGELFF
>TRBV19|NA|TRBJ2-2|TRBD1
TGTGCCAGTAATGTCAGGGGGATGGAGGGGGAGCTGTTTTTT
CASNVRGMEGELFF
>TRBV30|NA|TRBJ1-6|NA
TGTGCCTGGAGTCGTAGACAGCGCTCCAATTCACCCCTCCACTTT
CAWSRRQRSNSPLHF
>TRBV5-4|once|TRBJ1-1|NA
TGTGCCAGCAGCTTGGGGGGAGGGGGATGGACTGAAGCTTTCTTT
CASSLGGGGWTEAFF